The 12 T cell receptor beta chains below all came from one sample that was sequenced in a study of T cells after yellow fever vaccination. TCRdb re-called the 5' RACE reads with MiXCR, one entry per CDR3 protein. Among roughly 62,000 distinct CDR3 sequences listed, approximately 7.7% were seen once. Sequences were derived from CD8+ T cells sorted from PBMCs, sampled on the day of the first yellow fever vaccination. These receptors all come from a man younger than 35 who received the YFV17D yellow fever vaccine.

This clonotype was seen many times. The chain couples TRBV12-3 or TRBV12-4 to TRBJ2-7, with a tentative D call TRBD2 (5 bases). This CDR3 spans 14 amino acids. Trimming removed 5 bases from V and 5 bases from J, with 16 bases in between. This chain's CDR3 is CASSAGPSGDEQYF. CDR3 bases: TGTGCCAGCAGTGCCGGGCCGTCCGGGGACGAGCAGTACTTC.

This clonotype was picked up many times. The chain links TRBV3-1 to TRBJ2-7; no definite D call. Trimming removed 1 base from V and 5 bases from J, with 15 bases in between. Germline loops: CDR1 LGHDT, CDR2 YNNKEL (reference sequence). The CDR3 consists of 15 residues. The CDR3 protein is CASSQVGSTSDEQYF. The CDR3 coding sequence is TGTGCCAGCAGCCAAGTGGGCAGTACCAGCGACGAGCAGTACTTC.

This clonotype was seen ten or more times. The genes are TRBV5-1 and TRBJ2-7; tentative D call: TRBD2 (6 bases). This CDR3 is built from 14 residues. In germline, CDR1 is SGHRS, CDR2 YFSETQ. Trimming stripped 5 bases from V and 0 bases from J, with 12 bases between. DNA of the CDR3: TGCGCCAGCAGTCGGGACTGGAGCTCCTACGAGCAGTACGTC. Residues: CASSRDWSSYEQYV.

A remark on this clonotype: Being one base from a much bigger clone, this may be a read error. V and J are TRBV12-3 or TRBV12-4 and TRBJ1-1; D is undetermined. The CDR3 totals 15 residues. Trimming took 7 bases from V and 2 from J, leaving 17 bases between them. CDR3 nucleotide sequence: TGTGCCAGCAACCAAAGTGTAGTGCCCAACACTGAAGCTTTCTTT. It codes for CASNQSVVPNTEAFF.

This clonotype was seen repeatedly, ten times or more. This chain uses TRBV11-2 with TRBJ2-2; D is ambiguous. The length of the CDR3 is 12 residues. CDR1 is SGHAT and CDR2 is FQNNGV in the germline V gene. V lost 4 bases and J 5 bases, leaving 5 bases between the germline ends. CDR3 residues: CASSSGTGELFF. The CDR3 region has the DNA TGTGCCAGCAGCTCCGGGACCGGGGAGCTGTTTTTT.

The rearrangement uses TRBV12-3 or TRBV12-4 and TRBJ1-6; 9 bases map to TRBD1. The CDR3 spans 15 residues. V trimming: 5 bases; J trimming: 8 bases; junction bases outside the gene matches: 7. In DNA, the CDR3 is TGTGCCAGCAGTCTGGCAACAGGGGGCGATTCACCCCTCCACTTT. Residues: CASSLATGGDSPLHF.

This clonotype was seen many times. This rearrangement joins TRBV6-1 to TRBJ2-1; no reliable D call. The CDR3 spans 12 residues. With 2 bases removed from V and 4 bases from J, the gap between germline ends came to 3 bases. Germline V CDR1 and CDR2: MNHNS, SASEGT. The CDR3 sequence is CASSEIYNEQFF. DNA for the CDR3: TGTGCCAGCAGTGAAATTTACAATGAGCAGTTCTTC.

There are many counts of this clonotype. This chain uses TRBV12-3 or TRBV12-4 with TRBJ2-1, with 7 nucleotides matching TRBD1. This CDR3 comprises 14 residues. The V and J ends lost 6 bases and 5 bases, in that order; junction bases with no gene match: 7. The DNA for the CDR3 is TGTGCCAGCAGCTCTACAGGGGACCACAATGAGCAGTTCTTC. Amino acids: CASSSTGDHNEQFF.

This clonotype occurred many times. This chain connects TRBV28 to TRBJ1-6, with a possible D match to TRBD1 (5 bases). In germline, CDR1 is MDHEN, CDR2 SYDVKM. This CDR3 region has 16 residues. V was pared by 4 bases and J by 0 bases, with 10 bases between. CDR3: CASSWLDISYNSPLHF. In DNA, the CDR3 is TGTGCCAGCAGTTGGTTGGACATCTCCTATAATTCACCCCTCCACTTT.

This clonotype was observed many times. This sequence joins TRBV7-9 and TRBJ2-7; the D call may be TRBD1 or TRBD2 (5 bases each). V was pared by 5 bases and J by 3 bases, with 11 bases between. Germline V gives CDR1 SEHNR, CDR2 FQNEAQ (reference sequence). The CDR3 totals 13 residues. CDR3 in DNA: TGTGCCAGCAGCCCCCCGGGGCGCTACGAGCAGTACGTC. Protein: CASSPPGRYEQYV.

This chain uses TRBV6-5 with TRBJ1-1, with D perhaps matching TRBD1 (5 bases). The V and J ends lost 0 bases and 6 bases respectively, with 17 bases between them. The CDR3 totals 16 residues. Germline V gene data show CDR1 as MNHEY and CDR2 as SVGAGI. CDR3 sequence reads: CASSYSVRAWAAEAFF. The CDR3 bases are TGTGCCAGCAGTTACTCGGTCAGGGCTTGGGCCGCTGAAGCTTTCTTT.

For this clonotype: Since a much larger clone is just one base distant, this may be a read error. V and J are TRBV29-1 and TRBJ2-2; 8 nucleotides agree with TRBD1. Unmatched junction bases numbered 7, after V lost 4 bases and J lost 6 bases. Germline assignment: CDR1 SQVTM and CDR2 ANQGSEA. The CDR3 sequence is 14 residues long. The DNA of the CDR3 is TGCAGCGTTGCCGTCAGGGGGCTATCCGGGGAGCTGTTTTTT. Translating gives CSVAVRGLSGELFF.